This T cell receptor (beta chain) was retrieved from a study of molecular identifiers for immune sequencing clone quantification. TCRdb processed the PCR reads anew with MiXCR; each CDR3 protein has one entry. The sample records some 70,000 distinct CDR3 sequences, 15% to 20% being singletons. This clonotype has a handful of counts. As yet, its antigen is unknown. A much more abundant neighbour one base away suggests this may be a read error. The CDR3 is 12 amino acids. Germline lookup yields CDR1 SEHNR and CDR2 FQNEAQ (reference sequence). Study-wide points: Clones of above 20 RNA copies carried over 99% of effector molecules; in naive cells they carried under 1%.

The rearrangement links TRBV7-9 to TRBJ2-2; D is undetermined. This TCR was sampled from a human donor in good health. Some libraries in this study had Jurkat cell RNA spiked in. Sequenced input: naive CD8+ T cells from blood, with Jurkat cell RNA spiked in. Indicated subset: FACS-sorted CD8+CD4-CCR7+CD45RA+ naive T cells. The CDR3 region has the DNA TGTGCCAGCGGCTTGGGCACCGGGGAGCTGTTTTTT. Its protein is CASGLGTGELFF. Full variable domain (outside the CDR3, taken from reference TRBV7-9 and TRBJ2-2): DTGVSQNPRHKITKRGQNVTFRCDPISEHNRLYWYRQTLGQGPEFLTYFQNEAQLEKSRLLSDRFSAERPKGSFSTLEIQRTEQGDSAMYLCASGLGTGELFFGEGSRLTVL.